Presented here are 18 T cell receptor beta chains from one specimen sequenced in a study of blood T cells in healthy people across ages. Together with a sample-barcoded 5' primer, a J-beta primer mix was included in a second PCR lasting about 7 to 12 cycles. One entry per CDR3 protein, called by TCRdb with MiXCR from the 5' RACE reads. The table includes around 1.5 million distinct CDR3 sequences, around 42% detected once. The specimen sequenced was blood. The source of these receptors is a young woman in good health.

The rearrangement links TRBV4-1 to TRBJ2-5; D is possibly TRBD1 (5 bases). This CDR3 spans 14 amino acids. Per the germline V gene, CDR1 is MGHRA and CDR2 is YSYEKL. Between the trimmed V and J ends, which lost 0 bases and 5 bases, there was a span of 10 bases. Here the CDR3 reads CASSQEGRDETQYF. DNA of the CDR3: TGCGCCAGCAGCCAAGAAGGCAGGGATGAGACCCAGTACTTC.

The CDR3 spells CASSKSSGTTSDTQYF. In nucleotides, the CDR3 is TGTGCCAGCAGCAAGTCTAGCGGGACTACTTCAGATACGCAGTATTTT. This chain uses TRBV9 with TRBJ2-3; 9 bases line up with TRBD2. The ends lost 4 bases at V and 4 bases at J; junction bases unmatched: 10. The V gene's germline CDR1 is SGDLS and CDR2 YYNGEE. This CDR3 spans 16 amino acids.

In this sample, this clonotype turned up a few times. The chain recombines TRBV29-1 with TRBJ2-1; D ambiguous. V lost 8 bases and J lost 8, with 13 bases in between. Looked up from germline, CDR1 is SQVTM and CDR2 is ANQGSEA. The CDR3 has 11 residues. DNA of the CDR3: TGCAGCCCCGTTATGGGCGATGAGCAGTTCTTC. Protein: CSPVMGDEQFF.

Only a few counts were recorded for this clonotype. The genes are TRBV9 and TRBJ2-1, with 9 bases identical to TRBD2. This CDR3 contains 16 residues. In germline, CDR1 is SGDLS, CDR2 YYNGEE. Trimming took 2 bases from V and 8 from J; bases not matched to a gene: 11. The CDR3 DNA sequence: TGTGCCAGCAGCGTCGGGACTAGCCGGGTAGGTGATGAGCAGTTCTTC. Its translation: CASSVGTSRVGDEQFF.

The CDR3 region has the DNA TGTGCCATCAGTGAGGAGGCTAGCGGAGCGTACAATGAGCAGTACTTC. It yields the protein CAISEEASGAYNEQYF. The rearrangement joins TRBV10-3 to TRBJ2-7, with 7 positions matching TRBD2. Looked up from germline, CDR1 is ENHRY and CDR2 is SYGVKD. The length of the CDR3 is 16 residues. J gave up 7 bases and V 2 bases, and 14 bases lay outside the gene matches.

The chain recombines TRBV4-2 with TRBJ2-7; D remains unclear. The CDR3 extends over 13 amino acids. Germline values: CDR1 LGHNA, CDR2 YNFKEQ. V lost 0 bases and J lost 7, with 10 bases in between. The CDR3 region has the DNA TGTGCCAGCAGCCAAGATTGGGTGAGTGAGCAGTACTTC. Its translation is CASSQDWVSEQYF.

This clonotype has just a few counts. The chain recombines TRBV12-5 with TRBJ1-1; D is unclear. The V and J ends lost 4 bases and 0 bases respectively, with 6 bases between them. Germline V gene lookup returns CDR1 LGHNT and CDR2 FRNRAP. The CDR3 sequence is 13 residues long. As DNA, the CDR3 is TGTGCTAGTGGTTCCTCTATGAACACTGAAGCTTTCTTT. This encodes CASGSSMNTEAFF.

The chain joins TRBV20-1 to TRBJ1-2, with TRBD1 as a possible D gene (5 bases). Trimming shortened V by 4 bases and J by 6 bases, and 15 bases separated the two germline ends. The CDR3 sequence is 13 residues long. Germline loops: CDR1 DFQATT, CDR2 SNEGSKA (reference sequence). As DNA, the CDR3 is TGCAGTGCTAAAGAGGATGAGGGACATGGCTACACCTTC. Protein product: CSAKEDEGHGYTF.

This clonotype was picked up a small number of times. The genes are TRBV15 and TRBJ1-1, with 8 bases aligning to TRBD1. Trimming cost V 0 bases and J 3 bases; bases outside gene matches: 3. Germline CDR1 and CDR2: LNHNV and YYDKDF (reference sequence). The CDR3 length is 15 residues. Written as DNA, the CDR3 is TGTGCCACCAGCAGAGATTCACAGGGGGACACTGAAGCTTTCTTT. The encoded protein is CATSRDSQGDTEAFF. The complete variable domain, with remaining parts taken from reference TRBV15 and TRBJ1-1, reads DAMVIQNPRYQVTQFGKPVTLSCSQTLNHNVMYWYQQKSSQAPKLLFHYYDKDFNNEADTPDNFQSRRPNTSFCFLDIRSPGLGDTAMYLCATSRDSQGDTEAFFGQGTRLTVV.

This clonotype was picked up one time. The V and J genes are TRBV2 and TRBJ2-7, with no clear D. There are 15 residues in the CDR3. Trimming took off 6 bases at V and 7 bases at J, with 22 bases between the two ends. Germline loops: CDR1 SNHLY, CDR2 FYNNEI. CDR3 protein: CASSKTEFSYNEQYF. In DNA form, the CDR3 reads TGTGCCAGCAGCAAAACAGAGTTCTCCTACAATGAGCAGTACTTC.

This clonotype has more than one count but fewer than ten. The rearrangement joins TRBV12-3 or TRBV12-4 to TRBJ1-1, with D maybe TRBD1 (6 bases). This CDR3 has 10 residues. V was cut by 6 bases and J by 10 bases, with 9 bases left in between. The CDR3, as DNA: TGTGCCAGCAGGGGGGCGGGAGCTTTCTTT. It translates to CASRGAGAFF.

This clonotype was observed a few times. V usage is TRBV11-2 and J usage is TRBJ2-7; 9 positions agree with TRBD2. V was pared by 4 bases and J by 4 bases, with 5 bases of the junction left unmatched. The CDR3 extends over 14 amino acids. Germline-derived CDR1 and CDR2 are SGHAT and FQNNGV. CDR3 loop: CASSSTSGLYEQYF. In nucleotides, the CDR3 is TGTGCCAGCAGCTCGACTAGCGGACTTTACGAGCAGTACTTC.

V and J are TRBV12-3 or TRBV12-4 and TRBJ2-7; D gene uncertain. The CDR3 runs 15 residues. V lost 2 bases, J lost 6 bases, and 17 bases lay in between. As DNA, the CDR3 is TGTGCCAGCAGTTTAAGTACAGCCCCACGGGCCGAGCAGTACTTC. Amino acid sequence: CASSLSTAPRAEQYF.

J is TRBJ2-3 and V is TRBV20-1; no clear D gene. Trimming cost V 5 bases and J 4 bases, with 7 bases left between them. The CDR3 contains 11 residues. Per germline, CDR1 DFQATT and CDR2 SNEGSKA (reference sequence). The CDR3 DNA sequence: TGCAGTGCTGCCCGACCAGATACGCAGTATTTT. Translated, it gives CSAARPDTQYF.

This sequence joins TRBV5-1 and TRBJ2-2; D might be TRBD1 (6 bases). The CDR3 runs to 15 residues. Deletions cut 3 bases from V and 5 bases from J, with 14 bases between. The germline gives CDR1 SGHRS, CDR2 YFSETQ. The CDR3 coding sequence is TGCGCCAGCAGCTCAGGGGTTCTCGAGACCGGGGAGCTGTTTTTT. Translated: CASSSGVLETGELFF.

The rearrangement links TRBV3-1 to TRBJ2-1, with D unresolved. V was shortened by 0 bases and J by 10 bases, with 13 bases between the two germline ends. In germline, CDR1 is LGHDT, CDR2 YNNKEL (reference sequence). The CDR3 covers 14 residues. The CDR3 spells CASSQDFSFREQFF. In nucleotides, the CDR3 is TGTGCCAGCAGCCAAGATTTTAGCTTCCGGGAGCAGTTCTTC.

The V call is TRBV4-1, the J call TRBJ1-2, with TRBD1 matching 7 bases. With 3 bases clipped from V and 6 bases from J, the junction kept 13 bases outside the gene matches. Germline assignment: CDR1 MGHRA and CDR2 YSYEKL. CDR3 length: 16 residues. This CDR3 reads CASSQKGARGKNGYTF. As DNA, the CDR3 is TGCGCCAGCAGCCAGAAGGGGGCCCGGGGAAAGAATGGCTACACCTTC.

This clonotype was counted at least ten times. This sequence joins TRBV28 and TRBJ1-6, with 8 bases lining up with TRBD1. CDR3 length equals 16 residues. Per germline, CDR1 MDHEN and CDR2 SYDVKM. The junction had 11 bases not matched to a gene; V was cut back by 3 bases and J by 10 bases. For the CDR3, the DNA is TGTGCCAGCAGTTTCGCGGGACAGGTAGGGGACTCACCCCTCCACTTT. Its protein is CASSFAGQVGDSPLHF.